Below, one TCR beta chain is given with its context. The data were taken from a study of neoadjuvant anti-PD-1 for oral cavity cancer. On the study more broadly: Patients without progression got a fourth dose around day 43.

Six replicates per PBMC sample, mostly from roughly 450 ng of genomic DNA. Here immunoSEQ multiplex PCR was the method, and the copy in TCRdb shows in-frame clones only, minus some. The data show over 65,000 clones, with 85% seen just once and roughly 3.5% held by the top ten. The CDR3 sequence is 15 residues long. Germline V gene sequence: CDR1 SGHRS, CDR2 YFSETQ. V lost 4 bases and J 0 bases, leaving 11 bases between the germline ends. Regarding time point: after neoadjuvant nivolumab, at surgical resection. Blood cells were analyzed directly, without culture or expansion. Sample: PBMCs, taken after nivolumab (anti-PD-1) treatment. The sequence was obtained from a person aged 35-79 years with oral cavity squamous cell carcinoma. The chain couples TRBV5-1 to TRBJ2-4; D is uncertain. The CDR3 region is CASSQSDLAKNIQYF. CDR3 bases: TGCGCCAGCAGCCAAAGCGACCTAGCCAAAAACATTCAGTACTTC. The entire variable domain, with the rest obtained from reference TRBV5-1 and TRBJ2-4, is as follows: KAGVTQTPRYLIKTRGQQVTLSCSPISGHRSVSWYQQTPGQGLQFLFEYFSETQRNKGNFPGRFSGRQFSNSRSEMNVSTLELGDSALYLCASSQSDLAKNIQYFGAGTRLSVL.